One sample yielded the 23 T cell receptor beta chains listed below, sequenced in a study of blood T cell repertoires in COVID-19. Repertoires were generated with immunoSEQ multiplex PCR, while TCRdb's copy carries only in-frame clones and drops some. Seen here are roughly 250,000 clones, more than 85% observed once, and the top ten hold roughly 0.8%. Sequenced material: peripheral blood. The source of these receptors is a man aged 30 to 39 with acute or convalescent COVID-19.

The chain carries TRBV7-9 and TRBJ2-1, with TRBD2 identical over 7 bases. V shed 5 bases, J shed 4 bases, and the junction held 8 bases outside the gene matches. The CDR3 sequence is 15 residues long. Germline CDR1 SEHNR, CDR2 FQNEAQ (reference sequence). In nucleotides, the CDR3 is TGTGCCAGCAGCACGCAGCGGGGACGGTACAATGAGCAGTTCTTC. As protein: CASSTQRGRYNEQFF.

In this sample, this clone turned up a few times. V gene TRBV5-1 combines with J gene TRBJ2-1, with D unclear. The CDR3 covers 16 residues. CDR1 is SGHRS and CDR2 is YFSETQ in the germline V gene. With 0 bases removed from V and 3 bases from J, the gap between germline ends came to 13 bases. The CDR3 protein is CASSLVPPSSYNEQFF. The CDR3 DNA is TGCGCCAGCAGCTTGGTCCCCCCCTCCAGCTACAATGAGCAGTTCTTC.

This chain joins TRBV7-2 and TRBJ2-7; no reliable D call. The CDR3 extends over 13 amino acids. CDR1 is SGHTA and CDR2 is FQGNSA in the germline V gene. V shed 2 bases and J shed 5 bases, with 10 bases lying between them. The CDR3 loop is CASSLPGPHEQYF. Here the CDR3 DNA reads TGTGCCAGCAGCTTACCAGGTCCCCACGAGCAGTACTTC.

This chain uses TRBV19 with TRBJ2-3; 11 bases align to TRBD2. CDR1 and CDR2 (germline): LNHDA, SQIVND (reference sequence). J lost 8 bases, V lost 5 bases, and 9 bases had no gene match. The CDR3 extends over 15 amino acids. CDR3 DNA: TGTGCCAGTAGTCTCACTAGCGGGAGTTGGGGTACGCAGTATTTT. Its protein product is CASSLTSGSWGTQYF.

The chain combines TRBV19 with TRBJ1-1, with 7 bases aligning to TRBD1. V shed 8 bases, J shed 3 bases, and the junction held 9 bases outside the gene matches. Per germline, CDR1 LNHDA and CDR2 SQIVND (reference sequence). The CDR3 has 14 amino acids. The DNA for the CDR3 is TGTGCCAGTTCAGCAGGGGGTGGGTACACTGAAGCTTTCTTT. It codes for CASSAGGGYTEAFF.

The rearrangement uses TRBV5-4 and TRBJ2-7; 9 bases line up with TRBD2. V trimming: 4 bases; J trimming: 1 base; junction bases outside the gene matches: 6. The V gene's germline CDR1 is SGHNT and CDR2 YYREEE (reference sequence). The CDR3 covers 15 residues. The CDR3 sequence is CASSRSGSYSYEQYF. In DNA, the CDR3 is TGTGCCAGCAGCCGTAGCGGGAGTTATTCCTACGAGCAGTACTTC. Looking up the rest from reference TRBV5-4 and TRBJ2-7 gives the full variable domain: ETGVTQSPTHLIKTRGQQVTLRCSSQSGHNTVSWYQQALGQGPQFIFQYYREEENGRGNFPPRFSGLQFPNYSSELNVNALELDDSALYLCASSRSGSYSYEQYFGPGTRLTVT.

The chain uses TRBV2 and TRBJ2-1; weak D call: TRBD1 (6 bases). The CDR3 covers 14 residues. Trimming stripped 6 bases from V and 2 bases from J, with 11 bases between. Germline CDR1 SNHLY, CDR2 FYNNEI. CDR3 protein: CASRGHTTYNEQFF. The DNA of the CDR3 is TGTGCCAGCAGGGGACATACTACCTACAATGAGCAGTTCTTC.

CDR3 in DNA: TGTGCCAGCGTAGCCAACCCGAGGACAGATACGCAGTATTTT. This codes for CASVANPRTDTQYF. The chain employs TRBV27 and TRBJ2-3; D ambiguous. CDR1 and CDR2 from the germline V gene are MNHEY and SMNVEV (reference sequence). V lost 8 bases and J 3 bases, leaving 15 bases between the germline ends. This CDR3 has 14 residues.

The J gene is TRBJ1-5, the V gene TRBV18; TRBD1 aligns across 8 bases. The germline CDR1 and CDR2 sequences are KGHSH and LQKENI. The length of the CDR3 is 14 residues. With 3 bases clipped from V and 7 bases from J, the junction kept 5 bases outside the gene matches. In nucleotides, the CDR3 is TGTGCCAGCTCACCGACAGGGGTAGGACAGCCCCAGCATTTT. This sequence encodes CASSPTGVGQPQHF.

CDR3 sequence reads: CASSYSPGGKVEQYF. CDR3 DNA sequence: TGTGCCAGCAGTTACTCTCCTGGCGGGAAGGTCGAGCAGTACTTC. The V and J genes are TRBV6-5 and TRBJ2-7; TRBD2 is a possible D gene (6 bases). V lost 0 bases and J 6 bases, leaving 15 bases between the germline ends. The CDR3 is made up of 15 amino acids. The germline CDR1 and CDR2 sequences are MNHEY and SVGAGI.

This clone was seen a single time. The chain joins TRBV27 to TRBJ2-7; D gene unclear. Trimming pared 3 bases from V and 2 bases from J, leaving 14 bases between. CDR1 and CDR2 (germline): MNHEY, SMNVEV (reference sequence). CDR3 length equals 15 residues. The CDR3 sequence: CASSFEAAPPYEQYF. The CDR3 bases are TGTGCCAGCAGTTTTGAGGCAGCACCTCCCTACGAGCAGTACTTC.

The chain recombines TRBV18 with TRBJ1-2; D gene uncertain. Germline CDR1 and CDR2: KGHSH and LQKENI. There are 13 residues in the CDR3. The germline V and J ends were trimmed by 5 bases and 3 bases, with 10 bases remaining between them. In DNA, the CDR3 is TGTGCCAGCTCAGGAGGACTGGACTATGGCTACACCTTC. Translating gives CASSGGLDYGYTF.

J is TRBJ2-7 and V is TRBV27, with D perhaps matching TRBD2 (6 bases). Trimming pared 5 bases from V and 0 bases from J, leaving 14 bases between. The CDR3 has 15 residues. Germline lookup yields CDR1 MNHEY and CDR2 SMNVEV (reference sequence). The CDR3 coding sequence is TGTGCCAGCAGTGAAAAGGACGGGGGCTCCTACGAGCAGTACTTC. It yields the protein CASSEKDGGSYEQYF.

The chain is built from TRBV28 and TRBJ1-5; 7 bases align to TRBD1. Germline-derived CDR1 and CDR2 are MDHEN and SYDVKM. The junction had 12 bases not matched to a gene; V was cut back by 6 bases and J by 4 bases. This CDR3 has 16 residues. The CDR3 region is CASRMTRETGNQPQHF. Written as DNA, the CDR3 is TGTGCCAGCAGGATGACCCGGGAGACAGGGAATCAGCCCCAGCATTTT.

This rearrangement joins TRBV12-5 to TRBJ2-7, with 7 bases identical to TRBD1. CDR1 LGHNT and CDR2 FRNRAP come from the germline V gene. The V and J ends lost 1 base and 8 bases, in that order; junction bases with no gene match: 5. This CDR3 has 13 residues. The CDR3 loop is CASGLGDSPQQYF. The CDR3 DNA follows: TGTGCTAGTGGTTTGGGGGACAGTCCCCAGCAGTACTTC. Full variable domain (remainder filled in from reference TRBV12-5 and TRBJ2-7): DARVTQTPRHKVTEMGQEVTMRCQPILGHNTVFWYRQTMMQGLELLAYFRNRAPLDDSGMPKDRFSAEMPDATLATLKIQPSEPRDSAVYFCASGLGDSPQQYFGPGTRLTVT.

The V and J genes are TRBV7-9 and TRBJ1-2, with 8 bases fitting TRBD1. This CDR3 contains 14 residues. The V and J ends lost 7 bases and 2 bases, in that order; junction bases with no gene match: 6. Germline CDR1 SEHNR, CDR2 FQNEAQ (reference sequence). This chain's CDR3 is CASTIQGVNYGYTF. The CDR3, as DNA: TGTGCCAGCACTATACAGGGGGTAAACTATGGCTACACCTTC.

CDR3 residues: CASSLEGSSNEKLFF. CDR3 nucleotides: TGTGCCAGCAGTTTAGAGGGAAGCTCTAATGAAAAACTGTTTTTT. This chain uses TRBV28 with TRBJ1-4, with D uncertain. CDR1 MDHEN and CDR2 SYDVKM come from the germline V gene. Trimming pared 2 bases from V and 3 bases from J, leaving 10 bases between. The CDR3 consists of 15 residues.

There are a few counts of this clone. This same CDR3 is encoded by further DNA sequences in the sample. The rearrangement links TRBV18 to TRBJ1-1; 9 bases line up with TRBD1. Trimming took 3 bases from V and 1 from J; bases not matched to a gene: 0. The CDR3 has 14 amino acids. The germline V gene has CDR1 KGHSH and CDR2 LQKENI. The CDR3 nucleotides read TGTGCCAGCTCACCGGACAGGGGGAACACTGAAGCTTTCTTT. The encoded protein is CASSPDRGNTEAFF.

The chain links TRBV5-1 to TRBJ1-2; D is uncertain. Trimming cost V 5 bases and J 6 bases, with 14 bases left between them. From germline, CDR1 is SGHRS and CDR2 YFSETQ. CDR3 length equals 13 residues. The CDR3 region is CASRVRGIDGYTF. The DNA of the CDR3 is TGCGCCAGCAGGGTTAGAGGGATCGATGGCTACACCTTC.

J is TRBJ2-1 and V is TRBV4-1; 9 nucleotides align to TRBD1. Trimming cost V 2 bases and J 6 bases; bases outside gene matches: 8. The CDR3 runs 16 residues. Germline assignment: CDR1 MGHRA and CDR2 YSYEKL. In DNA, the CDR3 is TGCGCCAGCAGCCAACCGGGACAGGGATTGGGCAATGAGCAGTTCTTC. Amino acids: CASSQPGQGLGNEQFF.

The rearrangement uses TRBV27 and TRBJ1-6; 9 bases align to TRBD1. J gave up 7 bases and V 7 bases, and 8 bases lay outside the gene matches. In germline, CDR1 is MNHEY, CDR2 SMNVEV (reference sequence). CDR3 length: 15 amino acids. CDR3 DNA: TGTGCCAGCAAACTGGCCGGGACAGGGAATTCACCCCTCCACTTT. Translation: CASKLAGTGNSPLHF.

V usage is TRBV2 and J usage is TRBJ1-5, with D possibly matching TRBD1 (6 bases). This CDR3 region has 14 residues. V gave up 7 bases and J gave up 3 bases, with 13 bases separating them. Germline values: CDR1 SNHLY, CDR2 FYNNEI. DNA of the CDR3: TGTGCCAGCACCCCGCACAGGGTCAATCAGCCCCAGCATTTT. This gives the protein CASTPHRVNQPQHF.

This clone was picked up one time. The V gene is TRBV5-6, the J gene TRBJ2-5, with TRBD2 matching over 12 bases. The CDR3 extends over 16 amino acids. Trimming at V came to 5 bases and at J to 3 bases, leaving 8 bases not matched to a gene. Germline V lookup: CDR1 SGHDT, CDR2 YYEEEE. CDR3 sequence (DNA): TGTGCCAGCAGGCTGGGGCCTAGCGGGGGGGAAGAGACCCAGTACTTC. Amino acids: CASRLGPSGGEETQYF.